The clone carrying this T cell receptor beta chain was recorded many times. What it binds is not known. The ends were cut back, 0 bases at V and 10 bases at J, with 13 bases in the middle. Germline CDR1 reads SGHVS; CDR2 reads FNYEAQ. CDR3 length equals 15 residues. The sample is drawn from a study of T cell repertoires in cytomegalovirus infection. Background on the study: Evidence of both CMV infection and a matching HLA type came from public TCR beta signatures. Study-wide findings and caveats: The ex vivo response was dominated by HLA-C-restricted CMV-specific TCR beta clonotypes.

Each CDR3 protein is one row after TCRdb ran MiXCR on the reads. The repertoire has a few hundred thousand distinct CDR3 sequences, about 18% of them found once; the top ten carry approximately 51%. Sequencing was carried out using CD8+ T cells from PBMCs. The clonotype was recovered from a human donor in good health (CMV status not recorded). Some clones in this sample may be carry-over from other donors' samples. This chain links TRBV7-6 with TRBJ1-6, with D tentatively TRBD1 (5 bases). The CDR3 protein is CASSLARGAESPLHF. CDR3 nucleotides: TGTGCCAGCAGCTTAGCGCGAGGGGCGGAATCACCCCTCCACTTT.